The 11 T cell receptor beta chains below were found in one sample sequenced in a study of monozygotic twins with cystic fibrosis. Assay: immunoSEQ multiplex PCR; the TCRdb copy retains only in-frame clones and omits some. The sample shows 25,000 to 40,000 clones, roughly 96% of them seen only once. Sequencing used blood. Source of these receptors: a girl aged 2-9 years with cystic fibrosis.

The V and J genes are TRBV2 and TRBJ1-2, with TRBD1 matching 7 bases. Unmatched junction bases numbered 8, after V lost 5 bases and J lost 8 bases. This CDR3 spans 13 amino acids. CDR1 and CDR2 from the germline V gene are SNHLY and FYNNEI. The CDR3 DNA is TGTGCCAGCAGTACAGGGGAGGTTCGCGGCTACACCTTC. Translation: CASSTGEVRGYTF.

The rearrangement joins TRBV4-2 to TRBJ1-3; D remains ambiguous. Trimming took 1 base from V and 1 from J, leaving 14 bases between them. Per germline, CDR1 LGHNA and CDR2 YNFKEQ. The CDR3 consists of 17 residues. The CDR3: CASSQAGWRESGNTIYF. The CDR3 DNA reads TGTGCCAGCAGCCAAGCGGGCTGGAGGGAGTCTGGAAACACCATATATTTT.

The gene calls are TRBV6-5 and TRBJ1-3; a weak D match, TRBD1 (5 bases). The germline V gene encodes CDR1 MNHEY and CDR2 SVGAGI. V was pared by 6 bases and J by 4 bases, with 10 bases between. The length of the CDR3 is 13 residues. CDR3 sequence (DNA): TGTGCCAGCAGCCGGGGGTCGGGAAACACCATATATTTT. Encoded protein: CASSRGSGNTIYF.

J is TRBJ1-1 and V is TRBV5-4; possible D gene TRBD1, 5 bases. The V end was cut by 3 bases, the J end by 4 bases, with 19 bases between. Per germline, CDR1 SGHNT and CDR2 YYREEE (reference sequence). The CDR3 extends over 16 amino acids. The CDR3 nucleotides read TGTGCCAGCAGCTCACCAGGCGGGGCGGCAAGCACTGAAGCTTTCTTT. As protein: CASSSPGGAASTEAFF. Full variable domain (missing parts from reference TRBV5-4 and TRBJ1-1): ETGVTQSPTHLIKTRGQQVTLRCSSQSGHNTVSWYQQALGQGPQFIFQYYREEENGRGNFPPRFSGLQFPNYSSELNVNALELDDSALYLCASSSPGGAASTEAFFGQGTRLTVV.

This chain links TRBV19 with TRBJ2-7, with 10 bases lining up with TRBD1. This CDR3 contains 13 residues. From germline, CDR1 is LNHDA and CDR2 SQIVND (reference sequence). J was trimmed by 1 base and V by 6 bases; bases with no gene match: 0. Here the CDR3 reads CASRDRGSYEQYF. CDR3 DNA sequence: TGTGCCAGTAGGGACAGGGGGTCCTACGAGCAGTACTTC. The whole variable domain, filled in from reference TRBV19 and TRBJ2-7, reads DGGITQSPKYLFRKEGQNVTLSCEQNLNHDAMYWYRQDPGQGLRLIYYSQIVNDFQKGDIAEGYSVSREKKESFPLTVTSAQKNPTAFYLCASRDRGSYEQYFGPGTRLTVT.

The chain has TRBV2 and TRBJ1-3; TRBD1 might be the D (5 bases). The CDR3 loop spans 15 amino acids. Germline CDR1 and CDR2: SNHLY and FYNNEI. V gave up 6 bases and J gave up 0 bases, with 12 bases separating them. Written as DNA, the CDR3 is TGTGCCAGCAGACAAGGGGTTAACTCTGGAAACACCATATATTTT. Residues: CASRQGVNSGNTIYF. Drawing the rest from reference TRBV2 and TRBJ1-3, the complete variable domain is EPEVTQTPSHQVTQMGQEVILRCVPISNHLYFYWYRQILGQKVEFLVSFYNNEISEKSEIFDDQFSVERPDGSNFTLKIRSTKLEDSAMYFCASRQGVNSGNTIYFGEGSWLTVV.

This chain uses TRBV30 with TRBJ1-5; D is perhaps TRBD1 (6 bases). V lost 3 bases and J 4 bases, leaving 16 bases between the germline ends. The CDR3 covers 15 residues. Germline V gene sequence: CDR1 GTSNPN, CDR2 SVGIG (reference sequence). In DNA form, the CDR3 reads TGTGCCTGGAGCAAGCGGGGGGCGGGAAATCAGCCCCAGCATTTT. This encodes CAWSKRGAGNQPQHF.

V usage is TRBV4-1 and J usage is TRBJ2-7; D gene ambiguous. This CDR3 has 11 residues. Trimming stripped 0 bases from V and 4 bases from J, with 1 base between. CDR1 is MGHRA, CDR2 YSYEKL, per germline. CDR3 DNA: TGCGCCAGCAGCCAAGAGTACGAGCAGTACTTC. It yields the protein CASSQEYEQYF.

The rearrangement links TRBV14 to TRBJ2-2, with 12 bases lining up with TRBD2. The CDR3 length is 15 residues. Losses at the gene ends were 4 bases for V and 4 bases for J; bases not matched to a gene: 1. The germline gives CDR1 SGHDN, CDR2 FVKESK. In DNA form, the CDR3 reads TGTGCCAGCAGCCGGGGACTAGCGGGCACCGGGGAGCTGTTTTTT. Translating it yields CASSRGLAGTGELFF.

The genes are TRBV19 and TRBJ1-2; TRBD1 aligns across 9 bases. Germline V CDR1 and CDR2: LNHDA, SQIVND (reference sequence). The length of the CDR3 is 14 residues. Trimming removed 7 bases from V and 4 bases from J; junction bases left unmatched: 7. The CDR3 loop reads CASTPTGGTYGYTF. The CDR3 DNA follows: TGTGCCAGTACCCCGACAGGGGGGACCTATGGCTACACCTTC.

The CDR3 reads CASSLILAGVTYNEQFF. CDR3 DNA: TGCGCCAGCAGCTTGATCCTAGCGGGAGTAACCTACAATGAGCAGTTCTTC. The chain employs TRBV5-1 and TRBJ2-1; 10 bases line up with TRBD2. Looked up from germline, CDR1 is SGHRS and CDR2 is YFSETQ. The CDR3 has 17 amino acids. Losses at the gene ends were 1 base for V and 2 bases for J; bases not matched to a gene: 6.